One sample yielded the 27 T cell receptor beta chains listed below, sequenced in a study of cytomegalovirus exposure and HLA in healthy donors. It was with 60 Vbeta and 13 Jbeta primers that the PCR ran. Sequenced by immunoSEQ multiplex PCR; TCRdb stores in-frame clones only, minus some. The table lists about 200,000 clones, around 70% of them singletons, with about 3% in the top ten. Sequenced material: PBMCs. These receptors came from a man between 35 and 55 years old in good health and CMV-seropositive.

The CDR3 DNA follows: TGTGCCAGCAGCTTAAGTGGGGGGGGAGATACGCAGTATTTT. Amino acids: CASSLSGGGDTQYF. This sequence joins TRBV7-3 and TRBJ2-3; 7 bases match TRBD2. Unmatched junction bases numbered 3, after V lost 1 base and J lost 5 bases. The CDR3 length is 14 residues. Germline-derived CDR1 and CDR2 are SGHTA and FQGTGA.

This clone was seen only once. The chain carries TRBV5-1 and TRBJ2-2, with a possible D match to TRBD1 (6 bases). The CDR3 totals 14 residues. Trimming left V 6 bases short and J 0 bases short, with 9 bases between. Germline CDR1 and CDR2: SGHRS and YFSETQ. The DNA of the CDR3 is TGCGCCAGCACCGACAGGACGAACACCGGGGAGCTGTTTTTT. Translated: CASTDRTNTGELFF.

This clone has only a few counts. The rearrangement links TRBV19 to TRBJ2-2; 8 bases match TRBD1. With 9 bases clipped from V and 0 bases from J, the junction kept 6 bases outside the gene matches. Germline CDR1 LNHDA, CDR2 SQIVND (reference sequence). The CDR3 length is 15 residues. The DNA of the CDR3 is TGTGCCAGCGGACCGGGACAGGCGAACACCGGGGAGCTGTTTTTT. This gives the protein CASGPGQANTGELFF.

V and J are TRBV19 and TRBJ1-2; TRBD1 aligns across 7 bases. The CDR3 totals 15 residues. CDR1 LNHDA and CDR2 SQIVND come from the germline V gene (reference sequence). V dropped 4 bases and J dropped 0; count of bases not matched to a gene: 5. As DNA, the CDR3 is TGTGCCAGTAGTACCGGACAGGCTACTAACTATGGCTACACCTTC. This codes for CASSTGQATNYGYTF.

The rearrangement uses TRBV6-1 and TRBJ2-7, with 10 bases lining up with TRBD2. CDR3 length: 16 amino acids. The ends lost 0 bases at V and 1 base at J; junction bases unmatched: 3. Per the germline V gene, CDR1 is MNHNS and CDR2 is SASEGT. CDR3 protein: CASSEAAGGGSYEQYF. CDR3 bases: TGTGCCAGCAGTGAAGCAGCGGGGGGGGGTTCCTACGAGCAGTACTTC.

In this sample, this clone turned up a few times. The rearrangement links TRBV9 to TRBJ1-2; a weak D match, TRBD1 (6 bases). Germline V lookup: CDR1 SGDLS, CDR2 YYNGEE. This CDR3 spans 15 amino acids. The V end lost 6 bases, the J end lost 6 bases, and 21 bases lay between the germline ends. The CDR3 loop reads CASTLGVGGDDGYTF. In DNA form, the CDR3 reads TGTGCCAGCACCCTAGGAGTAGGGGGGGACGATGGCTACACCTTC.

This clone was seen more than once but under ten times. V and J are TRBV18 and TRBJ1-5; TRBD1 agrees at 9 bases. CDR1 and CDR2 (germline): KGHSH, LQKENI. The V segment lost 5 bases and the J segment 4 bases; nucleotides outside the gene matches: 3. The CDR3 extends over 14 amino acids. The CDR3 region has the DNA TGTGCCAGCTCATTTGGACAGGGGAATCAGCCCCAGCATTTT. Translated: CASSFGQGNQPQHF.

The sample holds a few counts of this clone. V usage is TRBV9 and J usage is TRBJ1-3; D uncertain. V was trimmed by 3 bases and J by 8 bases, leaving 15 bases between them. Germline CDR1 reads SGDLS; CDR2 reads YYNGEE. CDR3 length: 14 residues. The CDR3 DNA reads as TGTGCCAGCAGCGCCCGGGTCTCCGTGGACACCATATATTTT. The encoded protein is CASSARVSVDTIYF. Combining the CDR3 with reference TRBV9 and TRBJ1-3 gives the whole variable domain DSGVTQTPKHLITATGQRVTLRCSPRSGDLSVYWYQQSLDQGLQFLIQYYNGEERAKGNILERFSAQQFPDLHSELNLSSLELGDSALYFCASSARVSVDTIYFGEGSWLTVV.

This clone was picked up a small number of times. The chain carries TRBV5-1 and TRBJ1-2, with D unclear. Trimming cost V 4 bases and J 8 bases, with 18 bases left between them. The CDR3 runs to 14 residues. Germline V CDR1 and CDR2: SGHRS, YFSETQ. CDR3 sequence reads: CASSLGRETGGYTF. In nucleotides, the CDR3 is TGCGCCAGCAGCCTCGGGAGGGAGACGGGCGGCTACACCTTC. Full variable domain (remainder filled in from reference TRBV5-1 and TRBJ1-2): KAGVTQTPRYLIKTRGQQVTLSCSPISGHRSVSWYQQTPGQGLQFLFEYFSETQRNKGNFPGRFSGRQFSNSRSEMNVSTLELGDSALYLCASSLGRETGGYTFGSGTRLTVV.

The genes are TRBV14 and TRBJ1-1, with D hard to call. V was shortened by 1 base and J by 3 bases, with 12 bases between the two germline ends. The CDR3 sequence is 15 residues long. Germline V gene data show CDR1 as SGHDN and CDR2 as FVKESK. CDR3 sequence: CASSQVPGVYTEAFF. The CDR3 nucleotides are TGTGCCAGCAGCCAAGTTCCGGGAGTCTACACTGAAGCTTTCTTT.

The rearrangement uses TRBV19 and TRBJ1-3; unclear D gene. V was shortened by 1 base and J by 0 bases, with 10 bases between the two germline ends. This CDR3 comprises 16 residues. Germline V gives CDR1 LNHDA, CDR2 SQIVND (reference sequence). CDR3: CASSIAKLRSGNTIYF. As DNA, the CDR3 is TGTGCCAGTAGTATAGCCAAACTCCGCTCTGGAAACACCATATATTTT.

The rearrangement joins TRBV28 to TRBJ1-2; the D gene is possibly TRBD1 (6 bases). This CDR3 is 14 amino acids long. Trimming took 5 bases from V and 4 from J, leaving 14 bases between them. Germline-derived CDR1 and CDR2 are MDHEN and SYDVKM. CDR3 DNA sequence: TGTGCCAGCAGTCCCGCCGGGACACTCTATGGCTACACCTTC. Its translation: CASSPAGTLYGYTF.

This chain connects TRBV2 to TRBJ1-4; D gene unclear. The CDR3 loop spans 13 amino acids. The V and J ends lost 3 bases and 4 bases respectively, with 6 bases between them. Germline V gene sequence: CDR1 SNHLY, CDR2 FYNNEI. CDR3 nucleotide sequence: TGTGCCAGCAGTGACCCCAATAATGAAAAACTGTTTTTT. As protein: CASSDPNNEKLFF.

This clone was detected a few times. The V and J genes are TRBV9 and TRBJ1-5; tentative D call: TRBD1 (6 bases). The V gene's germline CDR1 is SGDLS and CDR2 YYNGEE. The CDR3 is made up of 14 amino acids. V shed 7 bases and J shed 5 bases, with 16 bases lying between them. The CDR3 loop is CASSPGVRDQPQHF. CDR3 sequence (DNA): TGTGCCAGCTCCCCAGGGGTTCGGGATCAGCCCCAGCATTTT.

The gene calls are TRBV7-8 and TRBJ2-5, with TRBD1 matching 10 bases. Germline CDR1 is SGHVS and CDR2 is FQNEAQ. J gave up 4 bases and V 5 bases, and 10 bases lay outside the gene matches. This CDR3 comprises 16 residues. CDR3 bases: TGTGCCAGCAGCCGTCGACAGGGGGCGAAGATAGAGACCCAGTACTTC. Translating it yields CASSRRQGAKIETQYF.

Worth noting for this clone: A junction boundary mismatches the germline segment, possibly from a read error. The chain recombines TRBV28 with TRBJ1-5, with D unresolved. The CDR3 length is 14 residues. Germline V CDR1 and CDR2: MDHEN, SYDVKM. CDR3 region: CASSSMMSNRPQHF. CDR3 sequence (DNA): TGTGCCAGCAGTTCCATGATGAGCAATCGGCCCCAGCATTTT.

CDR3 DNA: TGCGCCAGCAGCTTACAGCAGGCCCCAGATACGCAGTATTTT. This translates into CASSLQQAPDTQYF. The J gene is TRBJ2-3, the V gene TRBV4-1, with unresolved D. Germline CDR1 is MGHRA and CDR2 is YSYEKL. Trimming removed 5 bases from V and 4 bases from J, with 13 bases in between. The CDR3 totals 14 residues.

The chain carries TRBV27 and TRBJ2-2; TRBD1 is a possible D gene (5 bases). CDR3 size: 14 residues. Trimming stripped 6 bases from V and 6 bases from J, with 14 bases between. Germline V CDR1 and CDR2: MNHEY, SMNVEV (reference sequence). As DNA, the CDR3 is TGTGCCAGCAGCCCTCAAGGGGTTTCCGGGGAGCTGTTTTTT. It encodes CASSPQGVSGELFF.

This rearrangement joins TRBV19 to TRBJ1-2, with D possibly being TRBD1 (5 bases). The V gene's germline CDR1 is LNHDA and CDR2 SQIVND (reference sequence). CDR3 length: 14 residues. The V end was cut by 4 bases, the J end by 8 bases, with 17 bases between. CDR3 sequence (DNA): TGTGCCAGTAGTAAAGGGGTAGACCTACGGGGCTACACCTTC. This encodes CASSKGVDLRGYTF.

The chain carries TRBV18 and TRBJ1-1, with 8 bases matching TRBD1. Trimming took 2 bases from V and 0 from J; bases not matched to a gene: 2. Per germline, CDR1 KGHSH and CDR2 LQKENI. This CDR3 is built from 15 residues. This CDR3 reads CASSPETGVNTEAFF. CDR3 DNA: TGTGCCAGCTCACCAGAGACAGGGGTGAACACTGAAGCTTTCTTT.

The chain recombines TRBV5-1 with TRBJ2-5, with 13 bases identical to TRBD2. The CDR3 sequence is 17 residues long. Looked up from germline, CDR1 is SGHRS and CDR2 is YFSETQ. V was clipped by 4 bases and J by 2 bases; unmatched bases: 8. The DNA of the CDR3 is TGCGCCAGCAGCCGAGGGACTAGCGGGATCTTACAAGAGACCCAGTACTTC. This sequence encodes CASSRGTSGILQETQYF.

The V call is TRBV11-2, the J call TRBJ1-4, with a tentative D call TRBD1 (5 bases). Trimming took 2 bases from V and 2 from J, leaving 6 bases between them. CDR3 length: 14 residues. Germline V gene lookup returns CDR1 SGHAT and CDR2 FQNNGV. The CDR3 sequence is CASSLRQTNEKLFF. The CDR3 DNA sequence: TGTGCCAGCAGCTTAAGACAGACTAATGAAAAACTGTTTTTT.

The rearrangement joins TRBV11-2 to TRBJ2-5, with 8 bases that match TRBD1. V lost 1 base, J lost 4 bases, and 2 bases stayed unmatched. Germline CDR1 reads SGHAT; CDR2 reads FQNNGV. The CDR3 totals 14 residues. CDR3 coding DNA: TGTGCCAGCAGCTTAGCCGGACAGGGAGAGACCCAGTACTTC. This translates into CASSLAGQGETQYF.

The rearrangement joins TRBV27 to TRBJ2-1; perhaps TRBD1 as D (6 bases). CDR1 is MNHEY and CDR2 is SMNVEV in the germline V gene (reference sequence). Trimming left V 0 bases short and J 4 bases short, with 10 bases between. The CDR3 is 15 residues long. CDR3 sequence: CASSLSGGPYNEQFF. The CDR3 DNA reads TGTGCCAGCAGTTTATCAGGGGGACCTTACAATGAGCAGTTCTTC.

The rearrangement links TRBV20-1 to TRBJ2-7, with a possible D match to TRBD1 (5 bases). CDR1 is DFQATT and CDR2 is SNEGSKA in the germline V gene (reference sequence). Deletions cut 3 bases from V and 6 bases from J, with 9 bases between. CDR3 length equals 11 residues. Here the CDR3 DNA reads TGCAGTGCTAGGGACAATATCGAGCAGTACTTC. Translation gives CSARDNIEQYF.

This clone was observed a few times. V gene TRBV18 combines with J gene TRBJ1-1, with D tentatively TRBD1 (6 bases). Trimming pared 3 bases from V and 0 bases from J, leaving 11 bases between. The CDR3 length is 15 residues. Germline loops: CDR1 KGHSH, CDR2 LQKENI. The chain's CDR3 is CASSPGALMNTEAFF. The CDR3 bases are TGTGCCAGCTCACCGGGGGCCCTGATGAACACTGAAGCTTTCTTT. Full variable domain (missing parts from reference TRBV18 and TRBJ1-1): NAGVMQNPRHLVRRRGQEARLRCSPMKGHSHVYWYRQLPEEGLKFMVYLQKENIIDESGMPKERFSAEFPKEGPSILRIQQVVRGDSAAYFCASSPGALMNTEAFFGQGTRLTVV.

Turning to this clone: The same CDR3 also results from other DNA sequences found in this sample. The chain employs TRBV6-1 and TRBJ1-1; TRBD1 aligns across 9 bases. CDR3 size: 16 residues. The germline V gene encodes CDR1 MNHNS and CDR2 SASEGT. Trimming removed 3 bases from V and 4 bases from J; junction bases left unmatched: 9. The CDR3 sequence is CASSELWDRVGTEAFF. The CDR3 bases are TGTGCCAGCAGTGAGCTATGGGACAGGGTGGGCACTGAAGCTTTCTTT.